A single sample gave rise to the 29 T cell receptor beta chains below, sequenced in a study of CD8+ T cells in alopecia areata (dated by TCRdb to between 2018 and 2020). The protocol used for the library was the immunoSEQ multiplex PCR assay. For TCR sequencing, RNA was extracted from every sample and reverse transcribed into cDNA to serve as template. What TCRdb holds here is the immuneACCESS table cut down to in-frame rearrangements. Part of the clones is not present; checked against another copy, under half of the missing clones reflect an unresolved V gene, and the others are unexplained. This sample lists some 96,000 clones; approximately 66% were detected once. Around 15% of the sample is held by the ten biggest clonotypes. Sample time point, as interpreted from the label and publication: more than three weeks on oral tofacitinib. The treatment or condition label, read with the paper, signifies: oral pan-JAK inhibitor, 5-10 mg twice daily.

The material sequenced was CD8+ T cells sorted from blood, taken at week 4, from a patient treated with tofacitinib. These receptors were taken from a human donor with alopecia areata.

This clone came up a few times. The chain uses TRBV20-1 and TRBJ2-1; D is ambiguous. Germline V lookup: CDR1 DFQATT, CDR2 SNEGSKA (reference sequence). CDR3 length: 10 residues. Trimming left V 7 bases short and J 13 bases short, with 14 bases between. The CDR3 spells CSVPMGEQFF. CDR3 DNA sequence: TGCAGTGTCCCGATGGGCGAACAGTTCTTC.

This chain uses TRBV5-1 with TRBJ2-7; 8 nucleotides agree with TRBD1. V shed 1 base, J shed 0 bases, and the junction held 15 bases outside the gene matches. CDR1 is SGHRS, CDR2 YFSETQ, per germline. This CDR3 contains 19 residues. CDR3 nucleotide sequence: TGCGCCAGCAGCTTGTCGCTTGACGGCCTTGACAGGGGCTCCTACGAGCAGTACTTC. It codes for CASSLSLDGLDRGSYEQYF.

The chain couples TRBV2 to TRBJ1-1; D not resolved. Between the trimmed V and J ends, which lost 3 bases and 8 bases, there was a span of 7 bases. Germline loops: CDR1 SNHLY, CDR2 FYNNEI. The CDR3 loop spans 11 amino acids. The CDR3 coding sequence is TGTGCCAGCAGTGAGGGCGGAGAAGCTTTCTTT. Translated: CASSEGGEAFF. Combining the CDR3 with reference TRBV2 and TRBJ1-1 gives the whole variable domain EPEVTQTPSHQVTQMGQEVILRCVPISNHLYFYWYRQILGQKVEFLVSFYNNEISEKSEIFDDQFSVERPDGSNFTLKIRSTKLEDSAMYFCASSEGGEAFFGQGTRLTVV.

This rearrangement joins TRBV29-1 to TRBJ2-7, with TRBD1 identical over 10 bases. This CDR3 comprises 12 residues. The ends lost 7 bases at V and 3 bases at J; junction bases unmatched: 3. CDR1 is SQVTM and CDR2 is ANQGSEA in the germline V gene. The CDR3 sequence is CSAGTGVYEQYF. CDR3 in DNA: TGCAGCGCCGGGACAGGGGTCTACGAGCAGTACTTC.

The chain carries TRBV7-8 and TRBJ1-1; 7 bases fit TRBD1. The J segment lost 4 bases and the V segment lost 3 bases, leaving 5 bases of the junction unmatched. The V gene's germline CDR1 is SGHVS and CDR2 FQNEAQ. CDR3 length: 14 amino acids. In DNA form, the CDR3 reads TGTGCCAGCAGCTTGGGGGCAGGGGGCACTGAAGCTTTCTTT. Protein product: CASSLGAGGTEAFF. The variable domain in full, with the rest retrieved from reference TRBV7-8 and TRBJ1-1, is GAGVSQSPRYKVAKRGQDVALRCDPISGHVSLFWYQQALGQGPEFLTYFQNEAQLDKSGLPSDRFFAERPEGSVSTLKIQRTQQEDSAVYLCASSLGAGGTEAFFGQGTRLTVV.

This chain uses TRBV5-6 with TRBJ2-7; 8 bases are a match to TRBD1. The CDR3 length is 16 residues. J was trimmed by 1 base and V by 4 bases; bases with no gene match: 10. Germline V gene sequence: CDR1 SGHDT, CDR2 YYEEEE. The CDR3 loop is CASSLGGQGVSYEQYF. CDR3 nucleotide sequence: TGTGCCAGCAGCCTGGGTGGACAGGGTGTTTCCTACGAGCAGTACTTC. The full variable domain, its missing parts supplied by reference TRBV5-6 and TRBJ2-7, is DAGVTQSPTHLIKTRGQQVTLRCSPKSGHDTVSWYQQALGQGPQFIFQYYEEEERQRGNFPDRFSGHQFPNYSSELNVNALLLGDSALYLCASSLGGQGVSYEQYFGPGTRLTVT.

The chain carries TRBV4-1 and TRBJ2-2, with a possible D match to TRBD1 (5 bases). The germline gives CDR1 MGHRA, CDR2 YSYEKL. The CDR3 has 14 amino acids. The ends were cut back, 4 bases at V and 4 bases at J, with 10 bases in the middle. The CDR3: CASSLQGSTGELFF. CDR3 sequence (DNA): TGCGCCAGCAGCCTTCAGGGTTCCACCGGGGAGCTGTTTTTT.

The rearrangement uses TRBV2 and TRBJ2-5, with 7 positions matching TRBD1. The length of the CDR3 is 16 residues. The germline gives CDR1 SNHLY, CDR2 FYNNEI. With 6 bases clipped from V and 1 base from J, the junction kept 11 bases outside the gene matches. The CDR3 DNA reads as TGTGCCAGCAGCTTGGTGGACAGGTCAATCCAAGAGACCCAGTACTTC. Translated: CASSLVDRSIQETQYF.

The chain's CDR3 is CASSLWNGDTQYF. The CDR3 coding sequence is TGTGCCAGCAGCTTATGGAATGGGGATACGCAGTATTTT. J is TRBJ2-3 and V is TRBV7-3; D uncertain. CDR1 and CDR2 from the germline V gene are SGHTA and FQGTGA. This CDR3 comprises 13 residues. Trimming took off 2 bases at V and 6 bases at J, with 9 bases between the two ends.

The CDR3 reads CASSLAGVSYEQYF. DNA for the CDR3: TGCGCCAGCAGCTTGGCCGGGGTCTCCTACGAGCAGTACTTC. The rearrangement uses TRBV5-1 and TRBJ2-7; a weak D match, TRBD2 (5 bases). The germline CDR1 and CDR2 sequences are SGHRS and YFSETQ. This CDR3 is 14 amino acids long. The ends were cut back, 0 bases at V and 0 bases at J, with 7 bases in the middle.

The CDR3 loop reads CSVNRAHEQYF. In DNA, the CDR3 is TGCAGCGTTAACAGGGCCCACGAGCAGTACTTC. The chain joins TRBV29-1 to TRBJ2-7, with TRBD1 as a possible D gene (6 bases). CDR1 is SQVTM, CDR2 ANQGSEA, per germline. V was clipped by 5 bases and J by 5 bases, with 10 bases between them. This CDR3 has 11 amino acids.

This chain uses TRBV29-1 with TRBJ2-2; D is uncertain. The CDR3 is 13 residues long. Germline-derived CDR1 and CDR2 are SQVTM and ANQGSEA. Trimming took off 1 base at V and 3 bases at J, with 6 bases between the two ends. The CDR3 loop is CSVEGVHTGELFF. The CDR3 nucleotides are TGCAGCGTTGAAGGGGTTCACACCGGGGAGCTGTTTTTT.

In DNA, the CDR3 is TGTGCCAGCAGTGCCCAACTCCCGCCGGATACGCAGTATTTT. It encodes CASSAQLPPDTQYF. V is TRBV6-4 and J is TRBJ2-3; D call uncertain. Germline V CDR1 and CDR2: MRHNA, SNTAGT. The CDR3 loop spans 14 amino acids. The ends were cut back, 4 bases at V and 6 bases at J, with 14 bases in the middle.

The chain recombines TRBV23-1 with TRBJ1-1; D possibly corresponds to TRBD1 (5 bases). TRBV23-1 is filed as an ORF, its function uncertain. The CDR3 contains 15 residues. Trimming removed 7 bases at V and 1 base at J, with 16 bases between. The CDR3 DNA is TGCGCCAGCAACGAAACGACAGAAACGAACACTGAAGCTTTCTTT. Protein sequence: CASNETTETNTEAFF.

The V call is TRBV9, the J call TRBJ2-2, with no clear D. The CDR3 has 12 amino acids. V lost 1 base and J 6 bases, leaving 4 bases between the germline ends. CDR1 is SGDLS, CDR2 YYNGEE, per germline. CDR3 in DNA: TGTGCCAGCAGCGTAAGGGCCGGGGAGCTGTTTTTT. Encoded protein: CASSVRAGELFF.

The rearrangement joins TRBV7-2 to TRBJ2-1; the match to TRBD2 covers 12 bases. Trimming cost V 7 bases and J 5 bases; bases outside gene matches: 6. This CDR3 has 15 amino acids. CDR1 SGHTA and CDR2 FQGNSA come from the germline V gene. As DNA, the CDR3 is TGTGCCAGCATCGCGACTAGCGGGGGTCACAATGAGCAGTTCTTC. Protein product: CASIATSGGHNEQFF.

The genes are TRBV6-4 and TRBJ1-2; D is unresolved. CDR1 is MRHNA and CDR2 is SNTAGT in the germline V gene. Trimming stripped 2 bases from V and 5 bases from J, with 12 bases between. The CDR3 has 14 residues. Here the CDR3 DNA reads TGTGCCAGCAGTGACACCGCAGGAGCTTATGGCTACACCTTC. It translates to CASSDTAGAYGYTF.

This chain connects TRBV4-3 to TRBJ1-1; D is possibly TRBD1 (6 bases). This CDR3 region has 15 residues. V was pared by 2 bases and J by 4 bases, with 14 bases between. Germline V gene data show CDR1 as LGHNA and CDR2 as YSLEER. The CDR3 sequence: CASSQNHRDTTEAFF. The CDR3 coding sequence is TGCGCCAGCAGCCAAAACCACCGGGACACCACTGAAGCTTTCTTT.

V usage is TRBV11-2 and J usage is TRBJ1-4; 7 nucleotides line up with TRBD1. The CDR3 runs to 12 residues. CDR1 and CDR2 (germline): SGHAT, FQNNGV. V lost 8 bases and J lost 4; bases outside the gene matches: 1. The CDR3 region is CASGTVNEKLFF. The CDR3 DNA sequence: TGTGCCAGCGGGACAGTTAATGAAAAACTGTTTTTT. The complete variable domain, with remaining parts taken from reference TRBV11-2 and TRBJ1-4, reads EAGVAQSPRYKIIEKRQSVAFWCNPISGHATLYWYQQILGQGPKLLIQFQNNGVVDDSQLPKDRFSAERLKGVDSTLKIQPAKLEDSAVYLCASGTVNEKLFFGSGTQLSVL.

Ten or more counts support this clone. For the CDR3, the DNA is TGTGCCAGCAGCTTGAGCCTCGGCTCCTACGAGCAGTACTTC. The encoded protein is CASSLSLGSYEQYF. The V and J genes are TRBV5-6 and TRBJ2-7, with D hard to call. This CDR3 region has 14 residues. Trimming pared 1 base from V and 0 bases from J, leaving 8 bases between. CDR1 SGHDT and CDR2 YYEEEE come from the germline V gene.

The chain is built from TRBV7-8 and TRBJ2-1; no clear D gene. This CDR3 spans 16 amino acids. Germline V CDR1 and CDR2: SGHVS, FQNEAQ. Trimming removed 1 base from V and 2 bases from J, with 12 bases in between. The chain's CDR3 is CASSLGSGRTYNEQFF. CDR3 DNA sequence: TGTGCCAGCAGCTTAGGATCAGGCCGAACCTACAATGAGCAGTTCTTC.

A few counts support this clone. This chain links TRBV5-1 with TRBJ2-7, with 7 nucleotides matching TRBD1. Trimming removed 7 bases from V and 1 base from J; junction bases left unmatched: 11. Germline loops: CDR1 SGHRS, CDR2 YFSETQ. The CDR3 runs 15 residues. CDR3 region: CASGFETGLSYEQYF. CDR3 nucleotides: TGCGCCAGCGGTTTTGAGACAGGGCTTTCCTACGAGCAGTACTTC.

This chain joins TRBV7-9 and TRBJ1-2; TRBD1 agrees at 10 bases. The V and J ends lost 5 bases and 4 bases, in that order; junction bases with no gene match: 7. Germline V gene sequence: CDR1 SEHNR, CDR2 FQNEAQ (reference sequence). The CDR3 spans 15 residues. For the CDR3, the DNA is TGTGCCAGCAGCCGACAGGGGGCGCTAGGCTATGGCTACACCTTC. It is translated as CASSRQGALGYGYTF. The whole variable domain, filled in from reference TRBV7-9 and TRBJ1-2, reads DTGVSQNPRHKITKRGQNVTFRCDPISEHNRLYWYRQTLGQGPEFLTYFQNEAQLEKSRLLSDRFSAERPKGSFSTLEIQRTEQGDSAMYLCASSRQGALGYGYTFGSGTRLTVV.

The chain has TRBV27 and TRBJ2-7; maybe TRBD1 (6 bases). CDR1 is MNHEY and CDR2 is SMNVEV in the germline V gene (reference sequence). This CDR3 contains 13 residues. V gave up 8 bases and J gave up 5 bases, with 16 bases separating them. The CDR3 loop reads CASGTTGINEQYF. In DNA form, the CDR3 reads TGTGCCAGCGGAACCACAGGGATCAACGAGCAGTACTTC.

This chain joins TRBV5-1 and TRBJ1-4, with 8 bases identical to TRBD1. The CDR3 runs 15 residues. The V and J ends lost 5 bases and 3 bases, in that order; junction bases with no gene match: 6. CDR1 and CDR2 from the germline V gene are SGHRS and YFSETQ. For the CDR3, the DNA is TGCGCCAGCAGACCCGGACAGGGATCTAATGAAAAACTGTTTTTT. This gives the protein CASRPGQGSNEKLFF.

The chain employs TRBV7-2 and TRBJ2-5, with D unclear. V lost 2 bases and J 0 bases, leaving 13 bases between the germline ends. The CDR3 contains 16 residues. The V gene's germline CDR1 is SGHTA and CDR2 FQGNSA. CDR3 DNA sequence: TGTGCCAGCAGCTTACGTCTTCAGGAGTACCAAGAGACCCAGTACTTC. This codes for CASSLRLQEYQETQYF.

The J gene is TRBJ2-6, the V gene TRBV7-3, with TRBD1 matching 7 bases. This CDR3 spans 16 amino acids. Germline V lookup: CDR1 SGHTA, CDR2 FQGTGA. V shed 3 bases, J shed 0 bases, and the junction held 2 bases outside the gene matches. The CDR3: CASSFRGTSGANVLTF. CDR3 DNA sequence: TGTGCCAGCAGCTTCAGGGGGACCTCTGGGGCCAACGTCCTGACTTTC.

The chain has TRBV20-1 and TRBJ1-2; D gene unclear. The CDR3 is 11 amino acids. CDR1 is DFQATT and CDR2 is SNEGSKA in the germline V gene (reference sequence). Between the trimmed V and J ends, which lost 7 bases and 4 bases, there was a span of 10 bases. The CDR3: CSVRALYGYTF. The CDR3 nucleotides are TGCAGTGTACGGGCCCTCTATGGCTACACCTTC.

As DNA, the CDR3 is TGTGCCTGGAGTGTTGTGGGCGGGGATACGCAGTATTTT. Its protein product is CAWSVVGGDTQYF. The rearrangement links TRBV30 to TRBJ2-3; maybe TRBD2 (5 bases). Germline CDR1 and CDR2: GTSNPN and SVGIG (reference sequence). This CDR3 is built from 13 residues. With 0 bases removed from V and 6 bases from J, the gap between germline ends came to 10 bases.